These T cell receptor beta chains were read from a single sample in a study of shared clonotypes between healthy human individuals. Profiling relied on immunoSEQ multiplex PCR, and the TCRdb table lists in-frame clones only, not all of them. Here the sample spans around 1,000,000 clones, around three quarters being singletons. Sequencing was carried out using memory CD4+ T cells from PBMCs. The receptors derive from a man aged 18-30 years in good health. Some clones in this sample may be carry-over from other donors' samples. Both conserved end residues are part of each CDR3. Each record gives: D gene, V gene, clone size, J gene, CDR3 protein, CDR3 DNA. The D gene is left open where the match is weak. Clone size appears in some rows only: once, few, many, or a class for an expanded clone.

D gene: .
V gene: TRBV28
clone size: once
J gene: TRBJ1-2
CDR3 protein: CASSTPSGTSVYGYTF
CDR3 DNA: TGTGCCAGCAGTACCCCCTCCGGGACTTCTGTTTATGGCTACACCTTC

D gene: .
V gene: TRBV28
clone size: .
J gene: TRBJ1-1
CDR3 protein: CASRWGGLAEAFF
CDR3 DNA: TGTGCCAGCAGGTGGGGGGGTCTCGCTGAAGCTTTCTTT

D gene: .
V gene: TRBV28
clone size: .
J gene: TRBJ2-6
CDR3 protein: CASSPGGYSGANVLTF
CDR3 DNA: TGTGCCAGCTCTCCAGGGGGGTACTCTGGGGCCAACGTCCTGACTTTC

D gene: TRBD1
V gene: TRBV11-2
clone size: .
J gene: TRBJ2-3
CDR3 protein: CASSFGTGRTDTQYF
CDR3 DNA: TGTGCCAGCAGCTTCGGGACAGGGAGGACAGATACGCAGTATTTT

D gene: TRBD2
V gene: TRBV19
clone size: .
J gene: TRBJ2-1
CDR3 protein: CASSRTSGASYNEQFF
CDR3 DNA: TGTGCCAGTAGCAGGACTAGCGGTGCCTCCTACAATGAGCAGTTCTTC

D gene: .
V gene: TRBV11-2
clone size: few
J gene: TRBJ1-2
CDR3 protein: CASRSTRGHSESDGYTF
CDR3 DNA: TGTGCCAGCCGCTCGACCCGGGGGCACAGCGAAAGTGATGGCTACACCTTC

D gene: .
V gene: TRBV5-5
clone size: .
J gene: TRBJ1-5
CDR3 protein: CASSLGISPNSNQPQHF
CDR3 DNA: TGTGCCAGCAGCTTGGGGATCTCTCCGAATAGCAATCAGCCCCAGCATTTT

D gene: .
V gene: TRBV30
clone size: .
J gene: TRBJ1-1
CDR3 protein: CAWSLRAEAFF
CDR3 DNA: TGTGCCTGGAGTCTCCGGGCTGAAGCTTTCTTT

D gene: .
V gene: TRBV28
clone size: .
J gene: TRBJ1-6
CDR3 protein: CASSLLNSPLHF
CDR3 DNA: TGTGCCAGCAGTTTACTGAATTCACCCCTCCACTTT

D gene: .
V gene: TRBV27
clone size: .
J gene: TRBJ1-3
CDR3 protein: CASRPINSGNTIYF
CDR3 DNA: TGTGCCAGCAGACCTATAAACTCTGGAAACACCATATATTTT

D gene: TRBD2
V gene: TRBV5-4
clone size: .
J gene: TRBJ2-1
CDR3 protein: CASSLVGTSNEQFF
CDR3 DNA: TGTGCCAGCAGCTTGGTAGGGACTAGCAATGAGCAGTTCTTC

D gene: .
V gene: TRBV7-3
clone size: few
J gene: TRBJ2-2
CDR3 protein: CASSPSRQGGLMNTGELFF
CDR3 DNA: TGTGCCAGCAGCCCAAGCCGGCAGGGGGGCCTAATGAACACCGGGGAGCTGTTTTTT

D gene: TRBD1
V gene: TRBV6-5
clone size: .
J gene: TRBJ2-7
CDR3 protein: CASRFTGGVEQYF
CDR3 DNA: TGTGCCAGCAGATTCACAGGGGGCGTCGAGCAGTACTTC

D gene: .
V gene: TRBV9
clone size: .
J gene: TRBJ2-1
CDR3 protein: CASSPSHSYNEQFF
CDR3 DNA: TGTGCCAGCAGCCCAAGTCACTCCTACAATGAGCAGTTCTTC

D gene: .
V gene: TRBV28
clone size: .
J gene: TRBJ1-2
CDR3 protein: CASSSLGRGPYGYTF
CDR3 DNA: TGTGCCAGCAGTTCCCTCGGCAGGGGTCCGTATGGCTACACCTTC

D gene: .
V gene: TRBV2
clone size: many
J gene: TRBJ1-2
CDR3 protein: CASSSGAVYGYTF
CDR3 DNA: TGTGCCAGCAGTTCAGGGGCAGTTTATGGCTACACCTTC